Each of the 18 T cell receptor beta chains below was sequenced from the same sample in a study of cytomegalovirus exposure and HLA in healthy donors. TCRdb keeps only in-frame clones here, not all; method: immunoSEQ multiplex PCR. The sample holds 100,000 to 150,000 clones, just under 95% seen once. Sequencing used PBMCs. The receptors were gathered from a woman aged 18-29 years in good health and CMV-seronegative.

The V and J genes are TRBV28 and TRBJ1-2; D ambiguous. CDR1 and CDR2 from the germline V gene are MDHEN and SYDVKM. V lost 7 bases, J lost 4 bases, and 19 bases lay in between. This CDR3 spans 15 amino acids. CDR3 loop: CASKRASVSSYGYTF. The CDR3 DNA reads as TGTGCCAGCAAGAGAGCAAGCGTTTCCAGCTATGGCTACACCTTC.

V gene TRBV25-1 combines with J gene TRBJ2-3; 10 nucleotides agree with TRBD1. V gave up 10 bases and J gave up 3 bases; unmatched junction bases: 7. The CDR3 consists of 14 residues. In germline, CDR1 is MGHDK, CDR2 SYGVNS. The CDR3: CATGTGALTDTQYF. CDR3 in DNA: TGTGCCACGGGGACAGGGGCATTGACAGATACGCAGTATTTT.

This chain connects TRBV2 to TRBJ2-1; 14 bases align to TRBD2. This CDR3 contains 14 residues. Trimming cost V 5 bases and J 7 bases; bases outside gene matches: 1. Per the germline V gene, CDR1 is SNHLY and CDR2 is FYNNEI. CDR3 protein: CASSWTSGRNEQFF. The CDR3 bases are TGTGCCAGCAGTTGGACTAGCGGGAGGAATGAGCAGTTCTTC. The full variable domain, its missing parts supplied by reference TRBV2 and TRBJ2-1, is EPEVTQTPSHQVTQMGQEVILRCVPISNHLYFYWYRQILGQKVEFLVSFYNNEISEKSEIFDDQFSVERPDGSNFTLKIRSTKLEDSAMYFCASSWTSGRNEQFFGPGTRLTVL.

This sequence joins TRBV18 and TRBJ1-3, with a weak D call TRBD1 (5 bases). V was trimmed by 2 bases and J by 5 bases, leaving 7 bases between them. The CDR3 spans 13 residues. CDR1 is KGHSH, CDR2 LQKENI, per germline. This CDR3 reads CASSPGTRNTIYF. The CDR3 DNA follows: TGTGCCAGCTCACCAGGGACTCGAAACACCATATATTTT.

This rearrangement joins TRBV9 to TRBJ1-6, with D perhaps TRBD1 (5 bases). There are 16 residues in the CDR3. Per germline, CDR1 SGDLS and CDR2 YYNGEE. Trimming took 2 bases from V and 5 from J, leaving 14 bases between them. The CDR3 is CASSVSPETDNSPLHF. In DNA, the CDR3 is TGTGCCAGCAGCGTTTCTCCCGAGACAGATAATTCACCCCTCCACTTT.

This clone came up once. The J gene is TRBJ1-3, the V gene TRBV5-6; 8 positions match TRBD1. The CDR3 is 14 residues long. V shed 4 bases, J shed 4 bases, and the junction held 4 bases outside the gene matches. CDR1 SGHDT and CDR2 YYEEEE come from the germline V gene. CDR3: CASSRWTGGNTIYF. The CDR3 bases are TGTGCCAGCAGCCGCTGGACAGGGGGAAACACCATATATTTT.

The chain employs TRBV14 and TRBJ2-1; 8 positions agree with TRBD2. V lost 3 bases to trimming and J lost 3 bases; unmatched junction nucleotides: 4. This CDR3 has 15 residues. In germline, CDR1 is SGHDN, CDR2 FVKESK. The CDR3 spells CASSQKAGGYNEQFF. The CDR3 bases are TGTGCCAGCAGCCAGAAGGCGGGAGGCTACAATGAGCAGTTCTTC.

This clone was observed a few times. The chain joins TRBV28 to TRBJ2-7; 8 nucleotides line up with TRBD1. Germline trimming cut 5 bases from V and 4 bases from J; bases unmatched to any gene: 4. The germline V gene encodes CDR1 MDHEN and CDR2 SYDVKM. This CDR3 comprises 13 residues. The CDR3 DNA sequence: TGTGCCAGCAGTGAGGACAGGGTTTACGAGCAGTACTTC. Protein product: CASSEDRVYEQYF.

The rearrangement links TRBV2 to TRBJ1-2, with D unresolved. V was pared by 5 bases and J by 8 bases, with 12 bases between. This CDR3 contains 12 residues. Germline CDR1 SNHLY, CDR2 FYNNEI. The CDR3 is CASSSNLVGYTF. For the CDR3, the DNA is TGTGCCAGCAGTTCTAACCTCGTCGGCTACACCTTC. Together with reference TRBV2 and TRBJ1-2, the CDR3 gives the full variable domain: EPEVTQTPSHQVTQMGQEVILRCVPISNHLYFYWYRQILGQKVEFLVSFYNNEISEKSEIFDDQFSVERPDGSNFTLKIRSTKLEDSAMYFCASSSNLVGYTFGSGTRLTVV.

The chain uses TRBV7-6 and TRBJ2-1, with D perhaps matching TRBD1 (6 bases). CDR3 size: 17 residues. Germline V gene lookup returns CDR1 SGHVS and CDR2 FNYEAQ. V lost 5 bases to trimming and J lost 0 bases, with 17 bases between them. In DNA form, the CDR3 reads TGTGCCAGCAGCCCGGGACAAATCCTGAGCTCCTACAATGAGCAGTTCTTC. Encoded protein: CASSPGQILSSYNEQFF.

CDR3 sequence reads: CASSFMESSGNTIYF. CDR3 coding DNA: TGCGCCAGCAGCTTTATGGAGAGCTCTGGAAACACCATATATTTT. This chain connects TRBV5-1 to TRBJ1-3; unclear D gene. V was pared by 2 bases and J by 0 bases, with 9 bases between. This CDR3 is built from 15 residues. Germline V lookup: CDR1 SGHRS, CDR2 YFSETQ.

This clone was counted once. The chain is built from TRBV11-3 and TRBJ2-2; 8 nucleotides line up with TRBD1. CDR1 SGHNT and CDR2 YENEEA come from the germline V gene. V gave up 5 bases and J gave up 2 bases; unmatched junction bases: 10. This CDR3 comprises 17 residues. The CDR3 sequence: CASSAPGTGANTGELFF. The CDR3 DNA follows: TGTGCCAGCAGCGCTCCAGGGACAGGAGCCAACACCGGGGAGCTGTTTTTT.

The chain recombines TRBV2 with TRBJ2-3, with D maybe TRBD1 (5 bases). V was cut by 5 bases and J by 2 bases, with 17 bases left in between. The CDR3 contains 16 residues. Germline V gene lookup returns CDR1 SNHLY and CDR2 FYNNEI. This CDR3 is CASSLDSVTDTDTQYF. CDR3 in DNA: TGTGCCAGCAGTCTCGACAGCGTGACCGACACAGATACGCAGTATTTT.

This chain uses TRBV7-2 with TRBJ1-2; D remains ambiguous. CDR3 length: 15 residues. Trimming left V 1 base short and J 2 bases short, with 11 bases between. The germline gives CDR1 SGHTA, CDR2 FQGNSA. The CDR3 is CASSLVEGSNYGYTF. CDR3 in DNA: TGTGCCAGCAGCTTAGTTGAGGGAAGCAACTATGGCTACACCTTC. The whole variable domain, filled in from reference TRBV7-2 and TRBJ1-2, reads GAGVSQSPSNKVTEKGKDVELRCDPISGHTALYWYRQSLGQGLEFLIYFQGNSAPDKSGLPSDRFSAERTGGSVSTLTIQRTQQEDSAVYLCASSLVEGSNYGYTFGSGTRLTVV.

This rearrangement joins TRBV19 to TRBJ2-7, with 10 bases that match TRBD2. Germline values: CDR1 LNHDA, CDR2 SQIVND (reference sequence). With V trimmed by 3 bases and J by 2 bases, 1 base remained unmatched. The length of the CDR3 is 14 residues. CDR3 nucleotide sequence: TGTGCCAGTAGTATTACTAGCGGGGCCTACGAGCAGTACTTC. Encoded protein: CASSITSGAYEQYF. The variable domain in full, with the rest retrieved from reference TRBV19 and TRBJ2-7, is DGGITQSPKYLFRKEGQNVTLSCEQNLNHDAMYWYRQDPGQGLRLIYYSQIVNDFQKGDIAEGYSVSREKKESFPLTVTSAQKNPTAFYLCASSITSGAYEQYFGPGTRLTVT.

The chain couples TRBV5-6 to TRBJ2-7, with D unclear. Germline V lookup: CDR1 SGHDT, CDR2 YYEEEE. V was shortened by 0 bases and J by 0 bases, with 7 bases between the two germline ends. This CDR3 has 14 amino acids. The CDR3 sequence is CASSLGRSSYEQYF. CDR3 sequence (DNA): TGTGCCAGCAGCTTGGGTAGGAGCTCCTACGAGCAGTACTTC.

The chain recombines TRBV6-1 with TRBJ2-1, with 9 nucleotides matching TRBD1. The CDR3 loop spans 14 amino acids. CDR1 is MNHNS, CDR2 SASEGT, per germline. V was pared by 6 bases and J by 6 bases, with 6 bases of the junction left unmatched. The CDR3 region is CASSDRGGRNEQFF. CDR3 bases: TGTGCCAGCAGCGACAGGGGGGGCCGCAATGAGCAGTTCTTC.

This rearrangement joins TRBV7-7 to TRBJ2-5; 8 bases line up with TRBD2. Germline CDR1 is SSHAT and CDR2 is FNYEAQ (reference sequence). The junction had 3 bases not matched to a gene; V was cut back by 1 base and J by 2 bases. CDR3 size: 15 residues. CDR3 in DNA: TGTGCCAGCAGCTTAGGGCGGGGGGAACAAGAGACCCAGTACTTC. This sequence encodes CASSLGRGEQETQYF.